These 17 T cell receptor beta chains share one sample of origin, sequenced in a study of cytomegalovirus exposure and HLA in healthy donors. Sequencing was performed with immunoSEQ multiplex PCR; in TCRdb, only in-frame clones are kept and a portion is missing. The data show about 310,000 clones, 88% seen once. The sample taken for sequencing was PBMCs. These receptors were obtained from a man under 40 in good health and CMV-seronegative.

This chain joins TRBV7-2 and TRBJ2-7, with 9 bases that match TRBD2. V was clipped by 7 bases and J by 0 bases; unmatched bases: 7. This CDR3 spans 15 amino acids. Germline V gene data show CDR1 as SGHTA and CDR2 as FQGNSA. The CDR3 protein is CASTFNSGGSYEQYF. CDR3 nucleotide sequence: TGTGCCAGCACCTTTAATAGCGGGGGCTCCTACGAGCAGTACTTC.

This sequence joins TRBV19 and TRBJ2-1; 11 bases align to TRBD2. The J segment lost 0 bases and the V segment lost 5 bases, leaving 18 bases of the junction unmatched. This CDR3 is built from 21 residues. Looked up from germline, CDR1 is LNHDA and CDR2 is SQIVND (reference sequence). The CDR3 reads CASSSQLTGTSGPSSYNEQFF. Here the CDR3 DNA reads TGTGCCAGTAGTTCACAACTCACCGGGACTAGCGGACCAAGCTCCTACAATGAGCAGTTCTTC.

The chain joins TRBV7-9 to TRBJ2-3; D ambiguous. The CDR3 totals 15 residues. Germline assignment: CDR1 SEHNR and CDR2 FQNEAQ (reference sequence). V lost 1 base and J lost 5, with 13 bases in between. The CDR3 region has the DNA TGTGCCAGCAGCTTAGTTTTGCCTGAGGTAGATACGCAGTATTTT. Its protein product is CASSLVLPEVDTQYF.

This sequence joins TRBV27 and TRBJ2-1, with TRBD1 as a possible D gene (5 bases). The CDR3 extends over 13 amino acids. From germline, CDR1 is MNHEY and CDR2 SMNVEV (reference sequence). The V and J ends lost 4 bases and 8 bases respectively, with 12 bases between them. CDR3 in DNA: TGTGCCAGCAGTTCGGCAGGGAACTATGAGCAGTTCTTC. Translating it yields CASSSAGNYEQFF.

The rearrangement links TRBV5-4 to TRBJ2-3; D is uncertain. This CDR3 spans 14 amino acids. V was clipped by 2 bases and J by 4 bases, with 11 bases between them. Per the germline V gene, CDR1 is SGHNT and CDR2 is YYREEE (reference sequence). CDR3 nucleotides: TGTGCCAGCAGCTTAGGAACAGCCGCAGATACGCAGTATTTT. As protein: CASSLGTAADTQYF.

V is TRBV5-8 and J is TRBJ2-7; 7 bases align to TRBD1. The trim removed 0 bases at V and 2 bases at J, leaving 11 bases unmatched. The CDR3 runs 17 residues. Germline CDR1 reads SGHTS; CDR2 reads YDEGEE. This CDR3 is CASSLGKITGATYEQYF. CDR3 coding DNA: TGTGCCAGCAGCTTGGGTAAAATAACAGGGGCAACCTACGAGCAGTACTTC.

V is TRBV5-6 and J is TRBJ1-5, with D possibly TRBD1 on 6 matching bases. CDR1 SGHDT and CDR2 YYEEEE come from the germline V gene. Trimming took 0 bases from V and 5 from J, leaving 9 bases between them. The CDR3 consists of 14 residues. The DNA of the CDR3 is TGTGCCAGCAGCTTGGTACAGGGATATCAGCCCCAGCATTTT. Translating it yields CASSLVQGYQPQHF.

This chain joins TRBV14 and TRBJ2-7; perhaps TRBD2 as D (5 bases). CDR1 and CDR2 from the germline V gene are SGHDN and FVKESK. Trimming left V 9 bases short and J 7 bases short, with 19 bases between. The CDR3 extends over 13 amino acids. The CDR3 coding sequence is TGTGCCAGAGACCTTGGACCGAGGAGGGAGCAGTACTTC. This sequence encodes CARDLGPRREQYF.

The chain carries TRBV9 and TRBJ2-1; D gene unclear. Trimming pared 3 bases from V and 0 bases from J, leaving 10 bases between. The germline CDR1 and CDR2 sequences are SGDLS and YYNGEE. The CDR3 covers 15 residues. CDR3 sequence: CASSEYASSYNEQFF. CDR3 coding DNA: TGTGCCAGCAGCGAATACGCTAGCTCCTACAATGAGCAGTTCTTC.

The genes are TRBV4-1 and TRBJ1-6; TRBD1 might be the D (6 bases). This CDR3 contains 14 residues. The germline V and J ends were trimmed by 1 base and 10 bases, with 11 bases remaining between them. In germline, CDR1 is MGHRA, CDR2 YSYEKL. The CDR3 sequence is CASSQVGGRSPLHF. The CDR3 DNA sequence: TGCGCCAGCAGCCAAGTAGGGGGTAGATCACCCCTCCACTTT.

The V and J genes are TRBV6-5 and TRBJ1-2; D uncertain. Trimming shortened V by 5 bases and J by 6 bases, and 10 bases separated the two germline ends. The CDR3 length is 12 residues. The germline CDR1 and CDR2 sequences are MNHEY and SVGAGI. For the CDR3, the DNA is TGTGCCAGCAGTGACGGGGTGCATGGCTACACCTTC. Translating gives CASSDGVHGYTF.

The chain links TRBV7-9 to TRBJ1-6; D is ambiguous. Germline CDR1 reads SEHNR; CDR2 reads FQNEAQ (reference sequence). V lost 10 bases and J 8 bases, leaving 15 bases between the germline ends. The CDR3 is made up of 13 amino acids. CDR3 coding DNA: TGTGCCATCCCGGCCGGGGTTGATTCACCCCTCCACTTT. It specifies CAIPAGVDSPLHF.

This sequence joins TRBV27 and TRBJ2-1; TRBD2 matches 9 bases. Germline lookup yields CDR1 MNHEY and CDR2 SMNVEV (reference sequence). The CDR3 runs 14 residues. V lost 5 bases, J lost 9 bases, and 8 bases stayed unmatched. The CDR3 loop reads CASSLLAGGVEQFF. The CDR3 bases are TGTGCCAGCAGTCTACTAGCGGGTGGGGTTGAGCAGTTCTTC.

The chain joins TRBV18 to TRBJ1-5, with 8 bases matching TRBD1. The CDR3 is made up of 15 amino acids. Germline CDR1 KGHSH, CDR2 LQKENI. Trimming took 3 bases from V and 6 from J; bases not matched to a gene: 7. The CDR3 spells CASSPGTGGIQPQHF. The CDR3 DNA reads TGTGCCAGCTCACCCGGGACAGGCGGTATTCAGCCCCAGCATTTT.

V gene TRBV5-8 combines with J gene TRBJ2-7; D might be TRBD2 (5 bases). Germline CDR1 and CDR2: SGHTS and YDEGEE. Trimming pared 1 base from V and 7 bases from J, leaving 15 bases between. This CDR3 has 14 amino acids. The CDR3 DNA reads TGTGCCAGCAGCTTGCAGCCATCGGGAAGGGAGCAGTACTTC. It is translated as CASSLQPSGREQYF.

The rearrangement uses TRBV5-1 and TRBJ2-1, with 9 bases aligning to TRBD2. There are 14 residues in the CDR3. Germline V lookup: CDR1 SGHRS, CDR2 YFSETQ. Trimming removed 5 bases from V and 5 bases from J; junction bases left unmatched: 5. DNA of the CDR3: TGCGCCAGCAGTATCGAGCGGGGGGACAATGAGCAGTTCTTC. The encoded protein is CASSIERGDNEQFF.

The CDR3 reads CASSEGSAKGVTNEKLFF. The CDR3 nucleotides are TGTGCCAGCAGTGAAGGGTCGGCAAAAGGGGTGACTAATGAAAAACTGTTTTTT. This chain uses TRBV25-1 with TRBJ1-4, with D tentatively TRBD1 (5 bases). This CDR3 is 18 amino acids long. Germline-derived CDR1 and CDR2 are MGHDK and SYGVNS. The V end lost 2 bases, the J end lost 2 bases, and 18 bases lay between the germline ends.